This T cell receptor (beta chain) comes out of a study of blood T cell repertoires in COVID-19. The wider study: Some COVID-19 samples were acute and others convalescent; all came from the United States, Italy and Spain. PBMCs, B-cell-depleted T cells, or T cells provided the cDNA or gDNA that made up the material.

Per the authors' pipeline: Amplified reference gene primers provided the basis for estimating nucleated cell counts. TCRdb's table, derived via immunoSEQ multiplex PCR, lists solely in-frame clones and lacks some. V, J and clone size derive from that table, while D and trimming were established from the DNA sequence. The table shows tens of thousands of clones, with 84% occurring only once. The source of this sequence is a woman aged 80 or over with acute or convalescent COVID-19. The sequencing sample was made of peripheral blood.

The CDR3 here is CASSVGLAAGEQYF. CDR3 DNA: TGTGCCAGCAGCGTGGGACTGGCGGCGGGTGAGCAGTACTTC. This chain links TRBV9 with TRBJ2-7, with D possibly being TRBD2 (6 bases). The CDR3 has 14 amino acids. V lost 2 bases and J 7 bases, leaving 16 bases between the germline ends. Germline CDR1 reads SGDLS; CDR2 reads YYNGEE.